This record looks at one T cell receptor beta chain sequence and its context. Its antigen is currently unknown. Germline V lookup: CDR1 SQVTM, CDR2 ANQGSEA. This CDR3 has 14 residues. The V end lost 0 bases, the J end lost 1 base, and 10 bases lay between the germline ends. The entry originates in a study of T cell responses to AZD1222 COVID-19 vaccine. Findings of the study overall: At study baseline, merely six AZD1222 recipients were seropositive.

Assay used: immunoSEQ multiplex PCR; TCRdb lists only in-frame clones, some missing. The sample gives roughly 180,000 clones, 80% to 90% of which show up once; approximately 7.2% is in the top ten. The input for sequencing was peripheral blood, taken on day 0 of AZD1222 vaccination. The origin of this receptor is an adult in good health. The V and J genes are TRBV29-1 and TRBJ2-7; D possibly corresponds to TRBD2 (6 bases). The CDR3 is CSVEDNGGSYEQYF. In DNA, the CDR3 is TGCAGCGTTGAAGATAATGGGGGGTCCTACGAGCAGTACTTC.